The 18 T cell receptor beta chains listed next were all sequenced from one sample in a study of neoadjuvant anti-PD-1 for oral cavity cancer (dated by TCRdb to about 2021). Receptor libraries were prepared by the immunoSEQ multiplex PCR assay. TCRdb carries this immuneACCESS record with in-frame sequences only. Its versions omit some clonotypes, under half of them owing to an unresolved V gene in the studies checked, with the rest unexplained. The sample table shows thousands of clones, and over 65% are seen once. Together, the top ten hold around 3.1% of the sample. Read against the paper, the sample's time point label means: before neoadjuvant nivolumab. Sample: PBMCs, taken before nivolumab (anti-PD-1) treatment. These receptors all stem from a person between 40 and 79 years old with oral cavity squamous cell carcinoma.

The rearrangement links TRBV19 to TRBJ1-3; D not certain. CDR1 LNHDA and CDR2 SQIVND come from the germline V gene (reference sequence). This CDR3 region has 16 residues. Between the trimmed V and J ends, which lost 5 bases and 4 bases, there was a span of 18 bases. The CDR3 region is CASSAGPTAAGNTIYF. The CDR3 nucleotides are TGTGCCAGTAGTGCGGGCCCCACGGCGGCCGGAAACACCATATATTTT. Using reference TRBV19 and TRBJ1-3 for the parts outside the CDR3, the full variable domain is DGGITQSPKYLFRKEGQNVTLSCEQNLNHDAMYWYRQDPGQGLRLIYYSQIVNDFQKGDIAEGYSVSREKKESFPLTVTSAQKNPTAFYLCASSAGPTAAGNTIYFGEGSWLTVV.

The chain has TRBV15 and TRBJ1-2, with D possibly TRBD1 on 6 matching bases. V was trimmed by 3 bases and J by 7 bases, leaving 15 bases between them. The CDR3 runs 14 residues. Germline V gene lookup returns CDR1 LNHNV and CDR2 YYDKDF (reference sequence). CDR3 nucleotides: TGTGCCACCAGCAGGACCAGGGGTTCTGGTGGCTACACCTTC. Protein product: CATSRTRGSGGYTF. The whole variable domain, remainder taken from reference TRBV15 and TRBJ1-2, is DAMVIQNPRYQVTQFGKPVTLSCSQTLNHNVMYWYQQKSSQAPKLLFHYYDKDFNNEADTPDNFQSRRPNTSFCFLDIRSPGLGDTAMYLCATSRTRGSGGYTFGSGTRLTVV.

The V and J genes are TRBV27 and TRBJ1-1, with 7 bases aligning to TRBD1. Germline lookup yields CDR1 MNHEY and CDR2 SMNVEV (reference sequence). The CDR3 is made up of 15 amino acids. With V trimmed by 5 bases and J by 5 bases, 11 bases remained unmatched. The CDR3 loop is CASSPFPRGQTEAFF. The CDR3 DNA reads TGTGCCAGCAGTCCTTTCCCTAGGGGGCAAACTGAAGCTTTCTTT.

The V and J genes are TRBV5-1 and TRBJ1-2; D unclear. The CDR3 has 11 residues. CDR1 and CDR2 from the germline V gene are SGHRS and YFSETQ. V lost 7 bases to trimming and J lost 8 bases, with 12 bases between them. The CDR3 sequence is CASSPGEGYTF. The CDR3 bases are TGCGCCAGCTCTCCCGGGGAAGGCTACACCTTC. The full variable domain, with the rest looked up from reference TRBV5-1 and TRBJ1-2, is KAGVTQTPRYLIKTRGQQVTLSCSPISGHRSVSWYQQTPGQGLQFLFEYFSETQRNKGNFPGRFSGRQFSNSRSEMNVSTLELGDSALYLCASSPGEGYTFGSGTRLTVV.

This rearrangement joins TRBV6-6 to TRBJ1-6; D not certain. Per germline, CDR1 MNHNY and CDR2 SVGAGI (reference sequence). Trimming shortened V by 6 bases and J by 6 bases, and 9 bases separated the two germline ends. This CDR3 spans 13 amino acids. The CDR3 nucleotides read TGTGCCAGCAGCAACCTATTTAATTCACCCCTCCACTTT. Residues: CASSNLFNSPLHF.

This rearrangement joins TRBV11-1 to TRBJ1-1, with unresolved D. Germline CDR1 reads SGHAT; CDR2 reads FQDESV (reference sequence). The germline V and J ends were trimmed by 6 bases and 2 bases, with 4 bases remaining between them. The CDR3 contains 11 residues. CDR3 residues: CASSVNTEAFF. DNA of the CDR3: TGTGCCAGCAGTGTAAACACTGAAGCTTTCTTT.

The rearrangement joins TRBV18 to TRBJ2-2; no definite D call. V was pared by 2 bases and J by 4 bases, with 11 bases between. There are 15 residues in the CDR3. Germline V gene sequence: CDR1 KGHSH, CDR2 LQKENI. For the CDR3, the DNA is TGTGCCAGCTCACCAGGCACCCCGGGCACCGGGGAGCTGTTTTTT. This codes for CASSPGTPGTGELFF.

This clone came up a few times. The V and J genes are TRBV18 and TRBJ1-5, with 10 bases aligning to TRBD1. The CDR3 contains 18 residues. The junction had 7 bases not matched to a gene; V was cut back by 0 bases and J by 2 bases. Germline CDR1 is KGHSH and CDR2 is LQKENI. CDR3 sequence: CASSPPDRGMFGNQPQHF. CDR3 in DNA: TGTGCCAGCTCACCACCGGACAGGGGGATGTTTGGCAATCAGCCCCAGCATTTT.

There are a few counts of this clone. The V call is TRBV9, the J call TRBJ1-6; TRBD1 matches 8 bases. The germline gives CDR1 SGDLS, CDR2 YYNGEE. Unmatched junction bases numbered 8, after V lost 4 bases and J lost 8 bases. The CDR3 is 15 residues long. The CDR3 DNA follows: TGTGCCAGCAGCCCTTGGACAGGGACAGATTCACCCCTCCACTTT. Protein: CASSPWTGTDSPLHF.

This chain joins TRBV6-1 and TRBJ2-5; 11 bases line up with TRBD2. Germline assignment: CDR1 MNHNS and CDR2 SASEGT. The CDR3 loop spans 15 amino acids. With V trimmed by 4 bases and J by 4 bases, 5 bases remained unmatched. In nucleotides, the CDR3 is TGTGCCAGCAGTGGGGGTAGCGGGGGGGCAGAGACCCAGTACTTC. Amino acids: CASSGGSGGAETQYF.

The chain is built from TRBV5-6 and TRBJ2-7; a weak D match, TRBD1 (6 bases). The germline gives CDR1 SGHDT, CDR2 YYEEEE. Trimming took off 3 bases at V and 4 bases at J, with 20 bases between the two ends. The CDR3 is 16 residues long. Written as DNA, the CDR3 is TGTGCCAGCAGCTGGATGAGGGCAGGGGCGGTATACGAGCAGTACTTC. Amino acid sequence: CASSWMRAGAVYEQYF.

The CDR3 nucleotides are TGTGCCTGGTCGTCCGGGAGGAGCACAGATACGCAGTATTTT. Amino acids: CAWSSGRSTDTQYF. This chain connects TRBV30 to TRBJ2-3, with 7 nucleotides matching TRBD2. Germline-derived CDR1 and CDR2 are GTSNPN and SVGIG (reference sequence). V lost 5 bases to trimming and J lost 0 bases; unmatched junction nucleotides: 5. CDR3 length: 14 amino acids.

The chain couples TRBV28 to TRBJ2-7, with D maybe TRBD1 (6 bases). V lost 3 bases, J lost 8 bases, and 20 bases lay in between. The CDR3 runs 15 residues. Germline CDR1 is MDHEN and CDR2 is SYDVKM. Here the CDR3 reads CASSLQGPPTIKQYF. In nucleotides, the CDR3 is TGTGCCAGCAGTTTGCAGGGGCCACCTACTATAAAGCAGTACTTC.

The chain links TRBV4-2 to TRBJ1-1; possible D gene TRBD1, 6 bases. The CDR3 totals 15 residues. The germline V gene encodes CDR1 LGHNA and CDR2 YNFKEQ. Trimming shortened V by 0 bases and J by 4 bases, and 12 bases separated the two germline ends. This CDR3 is CASSQELGARTEAFF. In DNA form, the CDR3 reads TGTGCCAGCAGCCAAGAACTGGGGGCGCGCACTGAAGCTTTCTTT.

A few counts support this clone. The chain combines TRBV5-8 with TRBJ1-3; no clear D gene. CDR1 and CDR2 (germline): SGHTS, YDEGEE. The V end lost 2 bases, the J end lost 2 bases, and 8 bases lay between the germline ends. This CDR3 contains 14 residues. The CDR3 reads CASSLWSPGNTIYF. DNA for the CDR3: TGTGCCAGCAGCTTATGGTCTCCTGGAAACACCATATATTTT.

This clone has a handful of counts. The V and J genes are TRBV11-2 and TRBJ1-2; the D is unclear. In germline, CDR1 is SGHAT, CDR2 FQNNGV. The CDR3 length is 13 residues. The V and J ends lost 3 bases and 3 bases respectively, with 8 bases between them. CDR3 DNA: TGTGCCAGCAGCTTTTCCGGAGACTATGGCTACACCTTC. Translation gives CASSFSGDYGYTF.

The J gene is TRBJ2-3, the V gene TRBV5-1; 7 nucleotides align to TRBD2. The V gene end was trimmed by 4 bases and the J gene end by 6 bases; junction bases not matched to a gene: 11. The CDR3 length is 15 residues. Germline V gene data show CDR1 as SGHRS and CDR2 as YFSETQ. In DNA form, the CDR3 reads TGCGCCAGCAGCCAGGAGGGGCGGGGGTTGGATACGCAGTATTTT. Protein: CASSQEGRGLDTQYF.

This clone showed up just a few times. The CDR3 DNA reads TGTGCCAGCAGCTTAGGTTCTAGCGCTACCTACGAGCAGTACTTC. It codes for CASSLGSSATYEQYF. The chain carries TRBV7-2 and TRBJ2-7, with D maybe TRBD2 (6 bases). The CDR3 is made up of 15 amino acids. Germline V gene data show CDR1 as SGHTA and CDR2 as FQGNSA. Trimming pared 1 base from V and 2 bases from J, leaving 12 bases between.